Listed here is a single T cell receptor (beta chain). Its antigen is as yet unknown. This entry is derived from a study of T cell clonotyping in hematopoietic cell transplantation. Trimming cost V 6 bases and J 2 bases, with 10 bases left between them. The CDR3 totals 13 residues. The germline CDR1 and CDR2 sequences are MNHEY and SMNVEV (reference sequence). Findings and limits, study-wide: Recipient TCR diversity dropped after transplant; expanded clonotypes rose from day 30 to 180. At the given depth, recipient repertoires were over 95% de novo clonotypes. Broader posttransplant TCR repertoire diversity was predicted by graft donor and pretransplant recipient Inverse Simpson Index values.

The data were produced by immunoSEQ multiplex PCR, yet TCRdb's version contains in-frame clones alone and is incomplete. The data show about 11,000 clones, approximately 90% seen once. This clonotype originated in a woman aged 45-65 years in good health. Some clones in this sample may be carry-over from other donors' samples. What was sequenced was peripheral blood mononuclear cells. The chain links TRBV27 to TRBJ1-2; D gene uncertain. The DNA for the CDR3 is TGTGCCAGCAGAAATCTTGGGAACTATGGCTACACCTTC. It specifies CASRNLGNYGYTF.